The clone carrying this TCR beta chain was detected a few times. The sample originates from a study of T-cell memory formation after mild COVID-19. Each CDR3 protein gets one entry after TCRdb re-called the 5' RACE reads with MiXCR. Of under 450,000 distinct CDR3 sequences detected, around 22% appear once; the ten largest clones hold under 15%. Input material: PBMCs or a T cell subset sorted from them (not recorded which). The receptor comes from an adult woman who had mild COVID-19 (a few samples of this study predate the infection). Cell type and time point are not known.

CDR3 in DNA: TGTGCCAGCAGCTTGCTATCAGGACTAGCGGGAGAAAACGAGCAGTACTTC. This translates into CASSLLSGLAGENEQYF. V is TRBV5-6 and J is TRBJ2-7; 13 bases are a match to TRBD2. CDR1 is SGHDT and CDR2 is YYEEEE in the germline V gene. This CDR3 spans 17 amino acids. V shed 1 base and J 5 bases; nucleotides not matched to a gene: 9. Looking up the rest from reference TRBV5-6 and TRBJ2-7 gives the full variable domain: DAGVTQSPTHLIKTRGQQVTLRCSPKSGHDTVSWYQQALGQGPQFIFQYYEEEERQRGNFPDRFSGHQFPNYSSELNVNALLLGDSALYLCASSLLSGLAGENEQYFGPGTRLTVT.